A single sample gave rise to the 20 T cell receptor beta chains below, sequenced in a study of blood T cells in healthy people across ages. With a J-beta primer mix and a sample-barcoded 5' primer, a second PCR ran about 7 to 12 cycles. TCRdb re-derived calls from the 5' RACE reads in MiXCR, one entry per CDR3 protein. The profile shows 1.5 million to 1.9 million distinct CDR3 sequences, less than 45% of them singletons. Input material: blood. The receptors were gathered from a woman between 18 and 29 years old in good health.

This clonotype was found many times. The gene calls are TRBV9 and TRBJ2-1, with D possibly matching TRBD1 (5 bases). Trimming pared 7 bases from V and 8 bases from J, leaving 16 bases between. The CDR3 consists of 13 residues. From germline, CDR1 is SGDLS and CDR2 YYNGEE. CDR3 nucleotides: TGTGCCAGCTCTCCTGTGGGGCTCCATGAGCAGTTCTTC. Its translation: CASSPVGLHEQFF.

J is TRBJ1-1 and V is TRBV5-1, with TRBD1 identical over 9 bases. V was clipped by 0 bases and J by 1 base; unmatched bases: 4. Germline V gene data show CDR1 as SGHRS and CDR2 as YFSETQ. The CDR3 consists of 16 residues. The CDR3 nucleotides read TGCGCCAGCAGCTTGGCCGACAGGGGGTGGAACACTGAAGCTTTCTTT. This codes for CASSLADRGWNTEAFF.

This clonotype was detected only a few times. The chain carries TRBV4-2 and TRBJ2-3, with 9 bases identical to TRBD1. V lost 0 bases to trimming and J lost 2 bases; unmatched junction nucleotides: 6. Looked up from germline, CDR1 is LGHNA and CDR2 is YNFKEQ. The CDR3 runs to 17 residues. CDR3 amino acids: CASSQDLGQGNTDTQYF. The CDR3 bases are TGTGCCAGCAGCCAAGATTTAGGACAGGGGAACACAGATACGCAGTATTTT.

This sequence joins TRBV5-5 and TRBJ2-3; the D is unclear. V was pared by 4 bases and J by 4 bases, with 10 bases between. The CDR3 runs 13 residues. Per the germline V gene, CDR1 is SGHKS and CDR2 is YYEKEE (reference sequence). The DNA for the CDR3 is TGTGCCAGCAGCGCCCAGCCCCCAGATACGCAGTATTTT. Its protein is CASSAQPPDTQYF. Complete variable domain (other parts from reference TRBV5-5 and TRBJ2-3): DAGVTQSPTHLIKTRGQQVTLRCSPISGHKSVSWYQQVLGQGPQFIFQYYEKEERGRGNFPDRFSARQFPNYSSELNVNALLLGDSALYLCASSAQPPDTQYFGPGTRLTVL.

This clonotype was observed once. The chain joins TRBV5-1 to TRBJ2-1; D is unresolved. V lost 3 bases and J lost 5, with 15 bases in between. CDR1 is SGHRS and CDR2 is YFSETQ in the germline V gene. The length of the CDR3 is 15 residues. The CDR3 sequence: CASSSLVNQDNEQFF. The CDR3 nucleotides are TGCGCCAGCAGCTCTTTAGTGAACCAAGACAATGAGCAGTTCTTC.

This clonotype came up a few times. The V and J genes are TRBV7-9 and TRBJ2-5; a possible D gene is TRBD2 (6 bases). The CDR3 totals 15 residues. V was shortened by 5 bases and J by 1 base, with 14 bases between the two germline ends. Looked up from germline, CDR1 is SEHNR and CDR2 is FQNEAQ (reference sequence). DNA of the CDR3: TGTGCCAGCAGCACCCGGGAGACTATCCAAGAGACCCAGTACTTC. Amino acids: CASSTRETIQETQYF.

The chain recombines TRBV29-1 with TRBJ1-1; a possible D gene is TRBD1 (5 bases). This CDR3 is 12 amino acids long. The germline V gene encodes CDR1 SQVTM and CDR2 ANQGSEA. Trimming removed 4 bases at V and 7 bases at J, with 13 bases between. CDR3 amino acids: CSVVQGGSEAFF. CDR3 bases: TGCAGCGTTGTCCAGGGAGGGAGTGAAGCTTTCTTT. Full variable domain (outside the CDR3, taken from reference TRBV29-1 and TRBJ1-1): SAVISQKPSRDICQRGTSLTIQCQVDSQVTMMFWYRQQPGQSLTLIATANQGSEATYESGFVIDKFPISRPNLTFSTLTVSNMSPEDSSIYLCSVVQGGSEAFFGQGTRLTVV.

This clonotype was picked up a small number of times. The rearrangement joins TRBV18 to TRBJ1-2, with a possible D match to TRBD1 (5 bases). CDR1 and CDR2 from the germline V gene are KGHSH and LQKENI. Trimming pared 6 bases from V and 4 bases from J, leaving 12 bases between. The length of the CDR3 is 13 residues. The CDR3 DNA follows: TGTGCCAGCTCGGCGGGGGAGATCTATGGCTACACCTTC. This codes for CASSAGEIYGYTF.

The sample holds a few counts of this clonotype. This chain links TRBV4-1 with TRBJ2-1; D might be TRBD2 (6 bases). Germline V lookup: CDR1 MGHRA, CDR2 YSYEKL. This CDR3 contains 14 residues. The germline V and J ends were trimmed by 6 bases and 0 bases, with 9 bases remaining between them. The CDR3 DNA follows: TGCGCCAGCAGGCGGGAAAGCTCCTACAATGAGCAGTTCTTC. This gives the protein CASRRESSYNEQFF.

The chain couples TRBV30 to TRBJ2-7; D remains ambiguous. The V gene's germline CDR1 is GTSNPN and CDR2 SVGIG (reference sequence). V gave up 1 base and J gave up 7 bases, with 11 bases separating them. This CDR3 has 12 residues. CDR3 nucleotide sequence: TGTGCCTGGAGTGGGATAGGGTTTGAGCAGTACTTC. Amino acid sequence: CAWSGIGFEQYF.

Only a few counts were recorded for this clonotype. The V gene is TRBV2, the J gene TRBJ2-7; perhaps TRBD2 as D (5 bases). The ends were cut back, 9 bases at V and 4 bases at J, with 28 bases in the middle. The CDR3 has 17 residues. CDR1 is SNHLY and CDR2 is FYNNEI in the germline V gene. The CDR3 nucleotides are TGTGCCAGTAAGCTCACAATCAGCCGTCTAGCCCATTACGAGCAGTACTTC. Its translation: CASKLTISRLAHYEQYF. The complete variable domain, with remaining parts taken from reference TRBV2 and TRBJ2-7, reads EPEVTQTPSHQVTQMGQEVILRCVPISNHLYFYWYRQILGQKVEFLVSFYNNEISEKSEIFDDQFSVERPDGSNFTLKIRSTKLEDSAMYFCASKLTISRLAHYEQYFGPGTRLTVT.

The gene calls are TRBV7-3 and TRBJ1-1; the match to TRBD1 covers 7 bases. Germline CDR1 reads SGHTA; CDR2 reads FQGTGA. The length of the CDR3 is 14 residues. J lost 4 bases, V lost 3 bases, and 5 bases had no gene match. In DNA, the CDR3 is TGTGCCAGCAGCTTGTCCGGGACAGCCACTGAAGCTTTCTTT. Encoded protein: CASSLSGTATEAFF.

J is TRBJ2-1 and V is TRBV9, with 7 bases matching TRBD2. V lost 4 bases to trimming and J lost 8 bases; unmatched junction nucleotides: 15. The CDR3 loop spans 16 amino acids. Germline V gene lookup returns CDR1 SGDLS and CDR2 YYNGEE. The CDR3 DNA reads TGTGCCAGCAGCCCAGAATGGGGGAGGGCCAGCGATGAGCAGTTCTTC. Protein: CASSPEWGRASDEQFF.

The chain recombines TRBV6-5 with TRBJ1-5; D might be TRBD1 (6 bases). This CDR3 comprises 22 residues. CDR1 MNHEY and CDR2 SVGAGI come from the germline V gene. V was trimmed by 0 bases and J by 0 bases, leaving 27 bases between them. In DNA, the CDR3 is TGTGCCAGCAGTTACTCGTCGAGGGCAGGGGTCTCTGGTTCCCATAGCAATCAGCCCCAGCATTTT. Protein sequence: CASSYSSRAGVSGSHSNQPQHF.

The chain links TRBV20-1 to TRBJ2-7; no reliable D call. V shed 1 base and J shed 2 bases, with 9 bases lying between them. Germline V gives CDR1 DFQATT, CDR2 SNEGSKA (reference sequence). This CDR3 is 13 amino acids long. CDR3 sequence reads: CSARVPPTYEQYF. The CDR3 DNA reads TGCAGTGCTAGAGTCCCTCCTACCTACGAGCAGTACTTC.

The chain employs TRBV7-2 and TRBJ2-7; 10 positions match TRBD1. CDR3 size: 15 residues. Germline CDR1 is SGHTA and CDR2 is FQGNSA. The ends lost 5 bases at V and 2 bases at J; junction bases unmatched: 6. This chain's CDR3 is CASSAAGTGAYEQYF. The CDR3 coding sequence is TGTGCCAGCAGCGCCGCTGGGACAGGGGCCTACGAGCAGTACTTC.

This clonotype was picked up a small number of times. V usage is TRBV12-3 or TRBV12-4 and J usage is TRBJ1-4; D may be TRBD1 (5 bases). The CDR3 extends over 16 amino acids. Trimming removed 4 bases from V and 7 bases from J, with 19 bases in between. In nucleotides, the CDR3 is TGTGCCAGCAGTTCCGTCAGGGCACAAGATAGTGAAAAACTGTTTTTT. It encodes CASSSVRAQDSEKLFF.

The chain couples TRBV29-1 to TRBJ2-1; 7 bases are a match to TRBD2. V dropped 1 base and J dropped 5; count of bases not matched to a gene: 5. Germline CDR1 and CDR2: SQVTM and ANQGSEA. CDR3 size: 14 residues. CDR3 nucleotides: TGCAGCGTTGAAGGCGGGGGTCCCCACAATGAGCAGTTCTTC. Its translation is CSVEGGGPHNEQFF.

V and J are TRBV12-3 or TRBV12-4 and TRBJ2-5, with 7 bases aligning to TRBD1. The CDR3 contains 15 residues. The V and J ends lost 4 bases and 2 bases, in that order; junction bases with no gene match: 7. CDR3 coding DNA: TGTGCCAGCAGTTCCCCTCCACAGGGGCAAGAGACCCAGTACTTC. Protein sequence: CASSSPPQGQETQYF.

This clonotype has just a few counts. At one of its ends the junction is not consistent with the germline gene, which may arise from a read error. The DNA for the CDR3 is TGTGCCAGCAGTGTATCGCACAGCTATGGCTACACCTTC. Translation gives CASSVSHSYGYTF. V is TRBV27 and J is TRBJ1-2; D call uncertain. Germline values: CDR1 MNHEY, CDR2 SMNVEV (reference sequence). This CDR3 region has 13 residues.